These T cell receptor beta chains were read from a single sample in a study of blood T cell repertoires in COVID-19. The table came from immunoSEQ multiplex PCR; TCRdb's copy has only in-frame clones and leaves some out. The sample includes fewer than 400,000 clones, 80% to 90% of them seen just once. Sequences were obtained from PBMCs or T cells enriched from blood (not recorded which). The source is a young man who had recovered from COVID-19. Both conserved end residues are part of each CDR3. The D gene is left open where the match is weak. Rows may omit the clone size; those that give it use once, few, many or a size class.

d_gene: .; v_gene: TRBV11-2; j_gene: TRBJ2-7; abundance: .; CDR3aa: CASSLGQGSSYEQYF; CDR3nt: TGTGCCAGCAGCTTAGGGCAGGGAAGCTCCTACGAGCAGTACTTC
d_gene: .; v_gene: TRBV28; j_gene: TRBJ1-5; abundance: .; CDR3aa: CASSPRQNNQPQHF; CDR3nt: TGTGCCAGCAGTCCACGACAGAACAATCAGCCCCAGCATTTT
d_gene: .; v_gene: TRBV3-1/TRBV3-2; j_gene: TRBJ1-1; abundance: .; CDR3aa: CASSPPAQGMNTEAFF; CDR3nt: TGTGCCAGCAGCCCCCCTGCACAGGGAATGAACACTGAAGCTTTCTTT
d_gene: .; v_gene: TRBV5-4; j_gene: TRBJ2-4; abundance: .; CDR3aa: CASSPTQGRGAKNIQYF; CDR3nt: TGTGCCAGCAGCCCTACTCAGGGTAGGGGAGCCAAAAACATTCAGTACTTC
d_gene: TRBD1; v_gene: TRBV28; j_gene: TRBJ1-2; abundance: .; CDR3aa: CASSSPGQENYGYTF; CDR3nt: TGTGCCAGCAGTTCTCCGGGACAGGAGAACTATGGCTACACCTTC
d_gene: .; v_gene: TRBV29-1; j_gene: TRBJ2-5; abundance: .; CDR3aa: CSVDGGWETQYF; CDR3nt: TGCAGCGTTGATGGGGGGTGGGAGACCCAGTACTTC
d_gene: TRBD2; v_gene: TRBV28; j_gene: TRBJ2-5; abundance: .; CDR3aa: CASSLSGGKGETQYF; CDR3nt: TGTGCCAGCAGTTTATCCGGGGGGAAGGGAGAGACCCAGTACTTC
d_gene: TRBD1; v_gene: TRBV6-5; j_gene: TRBJ1-2; abundance: .; CDR3aa: CASSLKPYRGGGYTF; CDR3nt: TGTGCCAGCAGCCTTAAACCCTACAGGGGTGGAGGCTACACCTTC
d_gene: TRBD1; v_gene: TRBV19; j_gene: TRBJ1-2; abundance: .; CDR3aa: CASSETGNSYGYTF; CDR3nt: TGTGCCAGTAGTGAGACAGGGAACAGCTATGGCTACACCTTC
d_gene: TRBD1; v_gene: TRBV3-1/TRBV3-2; j_gene: TRBJ1-2; abundance: .; CDR3aa: CASSRSGGTGGNYGYTF; CDR3nt: TGTGCCAGCAGCCGGTCCGGCGGGACAGGGGGAAACTATGGCTACACCTTC
d_gene: .; v_gene: TRBV7-3; j_gene: TRBJ2-1; abundance: few; CDR3aa: CASSLYGPGDRNEQFF; CDR3nt: TGTGCCAGCAGCTTATACGGCCCGGGAGATAGGAATGAGCAGTTCTTC
d_gene: .; v_gene: TRBV19; j_gene: TRBJ1-5; abundance: .; CDR3aa: CASSPNTGHISNQPQHF; CDR3nt: TGTGCCAGTAGTCCGAATACGGGACACATTAGCAATCAGCCCCAGCATTTT
d_gene: .; v_gene: TRBV19; j_gene: TRBJ2-7; abundance: few; CDR3aa: CASSIGWGSLGEQYF; CDR3nt: TGTGCCAGTAGTATAGGGTGGGGCTCCCTGGGCGAGCAGTACTTC
d_gene: .; v_gene: TRBV6-5; j_gene: TRBJ1-4; abundance: .; CDR3aa: CASSYSRLNEKLFF; CDR3nt: TGTGCCAGCAGTTACTCGAGACTGAATGAAAAACTGTTTTTT
d_gene: .; v_gene: TRBV5-4; j_gene: TRBJ1-2; abundance: .; CDR3aa: CASTPGRGTHYGYTF; CDR3nt: TGTGCCAGCACCCCAGGGAGGGGTACCCACTATGGCTACACCTTC
d_gene: TRBD1; v_gene: TRBV2; j_gene: TRBJ2-5; abundance: .; CDR3aa: CASRTDRVQETQYF; CDR3nt: TGTGCCAGCAGAACTGACAGGGTTCAAGAGACCCAGTACTTC
d_gene: .; v_gene: TRBV5-1; j_gene: TRBJ2-2; abundance: .; CDR3aa: CASSLDRVGGELFF; CDR3nt: TGCGCCAGCAGCTTGGACAGGGTCGGCGGGGAGCTGTTTTTT
d_gene: TRBD1; v_gene: TRBV18; j_gene: TRBJ2-3; abundance: .; CDR3aa: CASSPQPGGFRTDTQYF; CDR3nt: TGTGCCAGCTCACCGCAACCAGGGGGCTTTCGCACAGATACGCAGTATTTT
d_gene: .; v_gene: TRBV24-1; j_gene: TRBJ1-2; abundance: .; CDR3aa: CATSDNLRGGASLGYTF; CDR3nt: TGTGCCACCAGTGACAATCTGAGGGGGGGCGCTTCGCTCGGCTACACCTTC
d_gene: TRBD1; v_gene: TRBV5-6; j_gene: TRBJ2-1; abundance: .; CDR3aa: CASSNAGTGGYEQFF; CDR3nt: TGTGCCAGCAGCAACGCCGGGACAGGGGGCTATGAGCAGTTCTTC
d_gene: .; v_gene: TRBV7-9; j_gene: TRBJ1-6; abundance: .; CDR3aa: CASSLGQVNSPLHF; CDR3nt: TGTGCCAGCAGCTTAGGCCAGGTCAATTCACCCCTCCACTTT
d_gene: .; v_gene: TRBV5-6; j_gene: TRBJ2-2; abundance: .; CDR3aa: CASSLGQHGELFF; CDR3nt: TGTGCCAGCAGCTTGGGTCAACACGGGGAGCTGTTTTTT
d_gene: TRBD1; v_gene: TRBV28; j_gene: TRBJ2-7; abundance: .; CDR3aa: CASSSPDRGAGEQYF; CDR3nt: TGTGCCAGCAGTTCCCCGGACAGGGGGGCGGGCGAGCAGTACTTC
d_gene: TRBD1; v_gene: TRBV5-1; j_gene: TRBJ2-1; abundance: .; CDR3aa: CASSLAGQIYNEQFF; CDR3nt: TGCGCCAGCAGCTTGGCGGGACAGATTTACAATGAGCAGTTCTTC
d_gene: TRBD2; v_gene: TRBV30; j_gene: TRBJ2-1; abundance: .; CDR3aa: CAWSPGAGGDNEQFF; CDR3nt: TGTGCCTGGAGCCCCGGTGCCGGGGGGGACAATGAGCAGTTCTTC
d_gene: TRBD1; v_gene: TRBV5-1; j_gene: TRBJ2-5; abundance: .; CDR3aa: CASSRGTGQEQETQYF; CDR3nt: TGCGCCAGCAGCCGGGGCACCGGACAGGAACAAGAGACCCAGTACTTC
d_gene: TRBD1; v_gene: TRBV9; j_gene: TRBJ1-5; abundance: .; CDR3aa: CASSGGQANQPQHF; CDR3nt: TGTGCCAGCAGCGGAGGACAGGCAAATCAGCCCCAGCATTTT
d_gene: TRBD2; v_gene: TRBV10-3; j_gene: TRBJ2-3; abundance: few; CDR3aa: CAISESSGGSTDTQYF; CDR3nt: TGTGCCATCAGTGAGTCTAGCGGGGGAAGCACAGATACGCAGTATTTT
d_gene: TRBD2; v_gene: TRBV6-2/TRBV6-3; j_gene: TRBJ2-7; abundance: .; CDR3aa: CASSYGGGRAYEQYF; CDR3nt: TGTGCCAGCAGTTACGGCGGGGGGCGCGCCTACGAGCAGTACTTC
d_gene: .; v_gene: TRBV21-1; j_gene: TRBJ2-3; abundance: .; CDR3aa: CASSKPGQGAPGHTQYF; CDR3nt: TGTGCCAGCAGCAAGCCCGGTCAGGGGGCCCCGGGACATACGCAGTATTTT
d_gene: .; v_gene: TRBV28; j_gene: TRBJ1-3; abundance: .; CDR3aa: CASSSNTIYF; CDR3nt: TGTGCCAGCAGTTCGAACACCATATATTTT
d_gene: .; v_gene: TRBV5-1; j_gene: TRBJ2-3; abundance: .; CDR3aa: CASSLAQGGYTDTQYF; CDR3nt: TGCGCCAGCAGCTTGGCCCAGGGCGGATACACAGATACGCAGTATTTT
d_gene: TRBD2; v_gene: TRBV7-9; j_gene: TRBJ2-6; abundance: .; CDR3aa: CASSFRRPGGSGANVLTF; CDR3nt: TGTGCCAGCAGCTTTAGACGGCCGGGAGGATCTGGGGCCAACGTCCTGACTTTC
d_gene: TRBD1; v_gene: TRBV7-8; j_gene: TRBJ2-1; abundance: few; CDR3aa: CASSFPGQDSYNEQFF; CDR3nt: TGTGCCAGCAGCTTCCCGGGACAGGACTCCTACAATGAGCAGTTCTTC
d_gene: TRBD1; v_gene: TRBV2; j_gene: TRBJ1-2; abundance: .; CDR3aa: CASTTGQVTGYTF; CDR3nt: TGTGCCAGCACCACGGGACAGGTGACCGGCTACACCTTC
d_gene: .; v_gene: TRBV5-1; j_gene: TRBJ1-4; abundance: .; CDR3aa: CASSPGGFEEKLFF; CDR3nt: TGCGCCAGCAGCCCGGGGGGTTTTGAGGAAAAACTGTTTTTT
d_gene: .; v_gene: TRBV5-6; j_gene: TRBJ2-1; abundance: .; CDR3aa: CASSFSGTDNEQFF; CDR3nt: TGTGCCAGCAGCTTTTCAGGTACCGACAATGAGCAGTTCTTC
d_gene: TRBD2; v_gene: TRBV3-1/TRBV3-2; j_gene: TRBJ2-7; abundance: .; CDR3aa: CASRGTSEGGEQYF; CDR3nt: TGTGCCAGCAGGGGGACTAGCGAGGGGGGCGAGCAGTACTTC
d_gene: .; v_gene: TRBV28; j_gene: TRBJ1-4; abundance: once; CDR3aa: CASHGGGFPASNEKLFF; CDR3nt: TGTGCCAGCCACGGAGGCGGTTTCCCTGCGTCAAATGAAAAACTGTTTTTT
d_gene: TRBD2; v_gene: TRBV29-1; j_gene: TRBJ2-5; abundance: .; CDR3aa: CSVVGAVAGLGETQYF; CDR3nt: TGCAGCGTTGTGGGGGCGGTAGCGGGGCTGGGAGAGACCCAGTACTTC
d_gene: TRBD1; v_gene: TRBV5-6; j_gene: TRBJ2-2; abundance: .; CDR3aa: CASSLRQGAVHTGELFF; CDR3nt: TGTGCCAGCAGCTTGAGACAGGGGGCGGTTCACACCGGGGAGCTGTTTTTT
d_gene: TRBD2; v_gene: TRBV10-2; j_gene: TRBJ2-7; abundance: .; CDR3aa: CASSDGGFEQYF; CDR3nt: TGCGCCAGCAGTGACGGGGGGTTCGAGCAGTACTTC
d_gene: .; v_gene: TRBV7-3; j_gene: TRBJ2-7; abundance: .; CDR3aa: CASSLGRGRTYEQYF; CDR3nt: TGTGCCAGCAGCTTAGGGCGGGGCAGGACCTACGAGCAGTACTTC
d_gene: .; v_gene: TRBV19; j_gene: TRBJ1-2; abundance: once; CDR3aa: CASSISQGSGYTF; CDR3nt: TGTGCCAGTAGTATATCTCAGGGATCTGGCTACACCTTC
d_gene: .; v_gene: TRBV19; j_gene: TRBJ1-1; abundance: .; CDR3aa: CASSIQPDTEAFF; CDR3nt: TGTGCCAGTAGTATACAACCGGACACTGAAGCTTTCTTT
d_gene: TRBD1; v_gene: TRBV5-8; j_gene: TRBJ1-2; abundance: .; CDR3aa: CASSFGTGTVISNYGYTF; CDR3nt: TGTGCCAGCAGCTTTGGGACCGGGACAGTAATATCTAACTATGGCTACACCTTC
d_gene: TRBD1; v_gene: TRBV7-2; j_gene: TRBJ2-1; abundance: .; CDR3aa: CASSYTGGSYNEQFF; CDR3nt: TGTGCCAGCAGCTACACAGGGGGCTCCTACAATGAGCAGTTCTTC
d_gene: TRBD1; v_gene: TRBV14; j_gene: TRBJ2-5; abundance: .; CDR3aa: CASSPLWDRGLETQYF; CDR3nt: TGTGCCAGCAGCCCCTTGTGGGACAGGGGGCTAGAGACCCAGTACTTC
d_gene: TRBD2; v_gene: TRBV7-6; j_gene: TRBJ2-2; abundance: .; CDR3aa: CASSLESGGPNTGELFF; CDR3nt: TGTGCCAGCAGCTTAGAGAGCGGGGGGCCGAACACCGGGGAGCTGTTTTTT
d_gene: TRBD1; v_gene: TRBV18; j_gene: TRBJ1-6; abundance: .; CDR3aa: CASSPFTGENSPLHF; CDR3nt: TGTGCCAGCTCACCATTTACAGGGGAAAATTCACCCCTCCACTTT
d_gene: .; v_gene: TRBV10-3; j_gene: TRBJ1-2; abundance: .; CDR3aa: CAISESRQGNYGYTF; CDR3nt: TGTGCCATCAGTGAGTCTAGGCAGGGGAACTATGGCTACACCTTC